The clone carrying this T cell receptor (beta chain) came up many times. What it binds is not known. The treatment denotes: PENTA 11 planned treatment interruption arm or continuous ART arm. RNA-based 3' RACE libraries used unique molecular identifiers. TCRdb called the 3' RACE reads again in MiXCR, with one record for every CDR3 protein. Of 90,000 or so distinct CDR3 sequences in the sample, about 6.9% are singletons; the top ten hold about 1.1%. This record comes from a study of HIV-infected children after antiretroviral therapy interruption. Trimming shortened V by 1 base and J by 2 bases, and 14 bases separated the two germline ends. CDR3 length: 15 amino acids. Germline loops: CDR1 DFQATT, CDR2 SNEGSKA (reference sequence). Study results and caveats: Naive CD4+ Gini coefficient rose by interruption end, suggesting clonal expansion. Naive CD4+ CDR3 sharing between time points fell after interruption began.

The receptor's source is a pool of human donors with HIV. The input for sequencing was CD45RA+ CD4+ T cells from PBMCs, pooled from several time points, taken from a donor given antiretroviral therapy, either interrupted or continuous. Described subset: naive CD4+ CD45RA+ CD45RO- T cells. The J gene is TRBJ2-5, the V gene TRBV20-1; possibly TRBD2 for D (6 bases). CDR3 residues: CSARVPGTGQETQYF. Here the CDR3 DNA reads TGCAGTGCTAGAGTTCCCGGGACTGGGCAAGAGACCCAGTACTTC.